This TCR beta chain is from a study of T cell repertoires in ileal Crohn's disease. Study background: 35% were active smokers at surgery; median disease duration was roughly eight years.

Time point: neoterminal ileum biopsy at postoperative endoscopy, about 6 months after surgery. This clone was recorded once. Its antigen is still unknown. Generated by immunoSEQ multiplex PCR, the TCRdb table keeps only in-frame clones and is missing some. The sample holds roughly 2,700 clones, about 70% seen once. Broader study findings: Postoperative endoscopy occurred within one year, median about 7 months. Endoscopic recurrence occurred in every patient whose clonality exceeded 26.8%. Mucosal expansions were suggested to be mainly CD8 T cells.

Germline V gene sequence: CDR1 LGHNA, CDR2 YNFKEQ. The V gene lost 5 bases and the J gene lost 4 bases, with 17 bases spanning the gap. This CDR3 has 15 residues. Sequenced sample: ileal tissue. This chain links TRBV4-2 with TRBJ1-2, with unresolved D. This TCR was sampled from an adult with Crohn's disease. This CDR3 reads CASSLAGASGYGYTF. DNA for the CDR3: TGTGCCAGCAGCTTGGCCGGAGCCTCGGGCTATGGCTACACCTTC.